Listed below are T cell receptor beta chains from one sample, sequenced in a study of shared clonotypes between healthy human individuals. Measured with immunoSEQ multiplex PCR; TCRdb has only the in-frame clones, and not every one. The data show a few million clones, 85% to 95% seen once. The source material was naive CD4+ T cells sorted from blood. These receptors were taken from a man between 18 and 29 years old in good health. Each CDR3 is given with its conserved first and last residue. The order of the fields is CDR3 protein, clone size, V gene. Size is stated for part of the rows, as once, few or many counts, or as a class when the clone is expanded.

CASSERRLAGGGETQYF | . | TRBV6-1
CAWSRTSGGRWVQETQYF | . | TRBV30
CASSLDSSSYNEQFF | . | TRBV7-2
CASSGRGINQPQHF | once | TRBV6-1
CASSDRYEQYF | . | TRBV2
CASSFRSQGASGNTIYF | . | TRBV7-2
CASSPPGLSPGGTQYF | once | TRBV18
CASSQISGGMGGELFF | . | TRBV4-3
CASSLNSGTGNEAFF | . | TRBV18
CASSLETGYTGELFF | . | TRBV5-1
CASAPPKGDFTEAFF | . | TRBV12-5
CASSDSIVLMHQEVMGYTF | . | TRBV6-4
CASSYRGQGADGYTF | . | TRBV6-6
CASSLGGSSSYEQYF | once | TRBV28
CASSLEAGTTNEKLFF | . | TRBV5-1
CASSVRGQLNQPQHF | . | TRBV6-1
CASSLAYGGTQYF | . | TRBV5-1
CASSDWTHPYEQYF | . | TRBV2
CSAIIPGLRTGTEAFF | . | TRBV29-1
CASSPGAFDPNYEQYF | . | TRBV18
CASSVGGSDNEQFF | . | TRBV5-5
CASSSLGATQYF | . | TRBV2
CASSLRTGEPYEQYF | . | TRBV5-1
CASSSNGAANEKLFF | . | TRBV28
CASSLEGLSSYEQYF | . | TRBV5-1